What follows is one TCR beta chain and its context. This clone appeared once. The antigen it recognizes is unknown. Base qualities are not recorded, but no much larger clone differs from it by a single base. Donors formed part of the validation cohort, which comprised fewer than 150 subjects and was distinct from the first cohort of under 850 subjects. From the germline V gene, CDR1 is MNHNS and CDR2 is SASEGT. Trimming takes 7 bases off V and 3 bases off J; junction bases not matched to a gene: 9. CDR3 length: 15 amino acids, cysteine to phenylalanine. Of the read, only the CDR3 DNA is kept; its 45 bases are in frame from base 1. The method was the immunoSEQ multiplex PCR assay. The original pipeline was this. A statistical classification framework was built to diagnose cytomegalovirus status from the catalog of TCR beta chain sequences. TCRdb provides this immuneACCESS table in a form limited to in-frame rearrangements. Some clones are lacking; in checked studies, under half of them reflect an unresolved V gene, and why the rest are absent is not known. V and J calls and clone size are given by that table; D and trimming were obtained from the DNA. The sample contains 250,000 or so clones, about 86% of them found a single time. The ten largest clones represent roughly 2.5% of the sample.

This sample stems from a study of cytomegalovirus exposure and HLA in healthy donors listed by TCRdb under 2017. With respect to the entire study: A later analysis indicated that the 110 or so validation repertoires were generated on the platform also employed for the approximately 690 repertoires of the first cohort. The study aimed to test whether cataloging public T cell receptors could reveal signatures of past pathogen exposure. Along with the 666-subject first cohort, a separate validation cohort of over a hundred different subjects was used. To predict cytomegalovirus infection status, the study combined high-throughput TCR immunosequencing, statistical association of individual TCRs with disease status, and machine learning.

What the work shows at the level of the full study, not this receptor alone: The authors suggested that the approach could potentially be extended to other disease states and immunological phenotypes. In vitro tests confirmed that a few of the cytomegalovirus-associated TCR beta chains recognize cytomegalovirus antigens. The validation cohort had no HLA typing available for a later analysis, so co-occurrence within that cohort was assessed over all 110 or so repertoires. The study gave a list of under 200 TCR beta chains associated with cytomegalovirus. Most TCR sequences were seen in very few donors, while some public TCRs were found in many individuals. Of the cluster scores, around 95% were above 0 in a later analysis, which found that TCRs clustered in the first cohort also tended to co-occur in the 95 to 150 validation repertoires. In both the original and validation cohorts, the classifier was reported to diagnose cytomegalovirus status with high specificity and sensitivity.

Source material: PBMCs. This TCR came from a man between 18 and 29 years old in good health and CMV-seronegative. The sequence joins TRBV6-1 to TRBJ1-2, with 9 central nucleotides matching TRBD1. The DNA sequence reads TGTGCCAGCACCCAAAGGAGACAGGGGGACTATGGCTACACCTTC. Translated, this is CASTQRRQGDYGYTF.